The clone carrying this T cell receptor (beta chain) came up a few times. What it binds is not known. These data are taken from a study of CD8 T cells in ankylosing spondylitis. The study, taken as a whole, reports: A TCR beta motif of 7 to 9 highly homologous variants seemed to mark ankylosing spondylitis blood. The authors reported significant enrichment of disease-linked clones in matched ankylosing spondylitis synovial fluid. The authors found the disease-linked clones to be CD8+ and relatively rare in peripheral blood. In synovial fluid and blood from reactive arthritis, some motif variants were previously reported.

Germline CDR1 is MNHEY and CDR2 is SVGEGT. This CDR3 has 17 residues. V was pared by 4 bases and J by 6 bases, with 11 bases of the junction left unmatched. Libraries of TCR beta came from quantitative 5'-RACE with molecular barcodes. TCRdb reprocessed the 5' RACE reads via MiXCR and lists one record per CDR3 protein. This table holds more than 600,000 distinct CDR3 sequences, 19% found once. The sequencing input was blood, either unsorted or a sorted T cell fraction (not recorded which). The receptor was isolated from a male donor with ankylosing spondylitis. This chain connects TRBV6-2 or TRBV6-3 to TRBJ2-1; TRBD2 agrees at 11 bases. CDR3 coding DNA: TGTGCCAGCAGTTCTCTCTCGACTAGCGGGAAACCCAATGAGCAGTTCTTC. Translating it yields CASSSLSTSGKPNEQFF.